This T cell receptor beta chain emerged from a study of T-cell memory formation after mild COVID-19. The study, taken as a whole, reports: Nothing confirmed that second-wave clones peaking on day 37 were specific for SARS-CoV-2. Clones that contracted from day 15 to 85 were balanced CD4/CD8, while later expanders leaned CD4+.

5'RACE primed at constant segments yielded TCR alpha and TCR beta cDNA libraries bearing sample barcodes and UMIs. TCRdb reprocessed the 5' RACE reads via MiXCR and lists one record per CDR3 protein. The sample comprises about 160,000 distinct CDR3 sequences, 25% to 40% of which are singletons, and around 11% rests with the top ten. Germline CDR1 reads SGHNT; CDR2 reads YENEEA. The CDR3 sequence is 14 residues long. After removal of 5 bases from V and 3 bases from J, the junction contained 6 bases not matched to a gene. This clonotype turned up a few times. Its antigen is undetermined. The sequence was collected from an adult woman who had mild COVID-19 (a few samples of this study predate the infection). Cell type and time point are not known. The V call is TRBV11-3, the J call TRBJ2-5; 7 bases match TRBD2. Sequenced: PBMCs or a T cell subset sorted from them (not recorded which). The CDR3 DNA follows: TGTGCCAGCAGCCGCGGGAGTGCCAAAGAGACCCAGTACTTC. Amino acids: CASSRGSAKETQYF. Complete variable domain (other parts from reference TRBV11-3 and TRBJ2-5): EAGVVQSPRYKIIEKKQPVAFWCNPISGHNTLYWYLQNLGQGPELLIRYENEEAVDDSQLPKDRFSAERLKGVDSTLKIQPAELGDSAVYLCASSRGSAKETQYFGPGTRLLVL.